A single sample is the source of the 5 T cell receptor beta chains below, sequenced in a study of radiation and T cells in renal cell carcinoma. Time point given: baseline pretreatment blood. Stated treatment: 15 Gy SBRT to primary tumor, nephrectomy 4 weeks later. Using immunoSEQ multiplex PCR, the repertoire was profiled, and TCRdb retains in-frame clones only, with some absent. Of approximately 150,000 clones in the sample, around four fifths were seen once. Sequenced here: blood, sampled from a patient whose treatment included radiotherapy and nephrectomy. These receptors were collected from a woman between 50 and 59 years old with renal cell carcinoma.

The chain is built from TRBV29-1 and TRBJ2-3, with D perhaps TRBD1 (7 bases). The CDR3 consists of 13 residues. Germline lookup yields CDR1 SQVTM and CDR2 ANQGSEA. Trimming stripped 7 bases from V and 4 bases from J, with 15 bases between. The CDR3 is CSGGQGGSDTQYF. The CDR3 bases are TGCAGCGGGGGGCAGGGGGGATCAGATACGCAGTATTTT.

The chain uses TRBV6-1 and TRBJ1-1; D gene uncertain. Trimming stripped 6 bases from V and 1 base from J, with 9 bases between. This CDR3 spans 13 amino acids. Germline V gene data show CDR1 as MNHNS and CDR2 as SASEGT. The DNA for the CDR3 is TGTGCCAGCAGGGATAATTGGAACACTGAAGCTTTCTTT. Translation: CASRDNWNTEAFF.

The chain has TRBV2 and TRBJ1-1; 10 bases are shared with TRBD1. V trimming: 6 bases; J trimming: 4 bases; junction bases outside the gene matches: 2. CDR3 size: 13 residues. Germline V gene sequence: CDR1 SNHLY, CDR2 FYNNEI. CDR3 sequence: CASRWTGGTEAFF. The CDR3 nucleotides are TGTGCCAGCAGATGGACAGGGGGCACTGAAGCTTTCTTT.

The V gene is TRBV6-1, the J gene TRBJ2-5; 10 nucleotides match TRBD1. The CDR3 spans 13 residues. V gave up 4 bases and J gave up 5 bases; unmatched junction bases: 1. Germline V gene data show CDR1 as MNHNS and CDR2 as SASEGT. This CDR3 is CASSAGQGETQYF. CDR3 nucleotides: TGTGCCAGCAGTGCGGGACAGGGGGAGACCCAGTACTTC.

The rearrangement links TRBV14 to TRBJ1-1; D is undetermined. The CDR3 sequence is 16 residues long. Germline loops: CDR1 SGHDN, CDR2 FVKESK. V was pared by 5 bases and J by 0 bases, with 16 bases between. This chain's CDR3 is CASSNSQARVNTEAFF. CDR3 DNA sequence: TGTGCCAGCAGCAATAGCCAGGCCCGGGTGAACACTGAAGCTTTCTTT.